Shown below are 5 T cell receptor beta chains from a single sample sequenced in a study. TCRdb reprocessed the RT-PCR reads via MiXCR and lists one record per CDR3 protein. This table holds about 700,000 distinct CDR3 sequences, 14% found once. The sequencing input was memory CD4+ T cells from blood. These receptors came from a female donor in good health, serving as a healthy control.

This chain links TRBV4-2 with TRBJ1-2, with 9 bases aligning to TRBD1. With V trimmed by 1 base and J by 4 bases, 10 bases remained unmatched. The CDR3 is 17 amino acids. Germline V gene data show CDR1 as LGHNA and CDR2 as YNFKEQ. The CDR3 here is CASSQGPLPGQGYGYTF. DNA of the CDR3: TGTGCCAGCAGCCAAGGGCCCTTACCGGGACAGGGCTATGGCTACACCTTC.

In this sample, this clonotype turned up a few times. The genes are TRBV9 and TRBJ2-1, with D unclear. This CDR3 comprises 15 residues. V lost 3 bases and J 1 base, leaving 11 bases between the germline ends. Germline CDR1 is SGDLS and CDR2 is YYNGEE. The CDR3 nucleotides read TGTGCCAGCAGCGCATTCGAACGGTCCTACAATGAGCAGTTCTTC. Its protein product is CASSAFERSYNEQFF. The full variable domain, completed using reference TRBV9 and TRBJ2-1, is DSGVTQTPKHLITATGQRVTLRCSPRSGDLSVYWYQQSLDQGLQFLIQYYNGEERAKGNILERFSAQQFPDLHSELNLSSLELGDSALYFCASSAFERSYNEQFFGPGTRLTVL.

This clonotype was counted at least ten times. This chain joins TRBV20-1 and TRBJ2-4; 7 bases match TRBD2. CDR3 length: 14 amino acids. In germline, CDR1 is DFQATT, CDR2 SNEGSKA (reference sequence). The V gene end was trimmed by 2 bases and the J gene end by 8 bases; junction bases not matched to a gene: 9. The CDR3 loop reads CSARIGEGRDIQYF. CDR3 sequence (DNA): TGCAGTGCTAGAATCGGGGAGGGCAGGGACATTCAGTACTTC.

The chain couples TRBV6-2 or TRBV6-3 to TRBJ2-7; D might be TRBD1 (7 bases). CDR1 is MNHEY and CDR2 is SVGEGT in the germline V gene. The CDR3 sequence is 15 residues long. V was pared by 2 bases and J by 7 bases, with 18 bases between. The CDR3 DNA reads as TGTGCCAGCAGTTACCTGATTACAGGGGCGGGGGAGCAGTACTTC. It is translated as CASSYLITGAGEQYF.

This clonotype was recorded many times. V and J are TRBV29-1 and TRBJ2-1; D possibly corresponds to TRBD2 (7 bases). Trimming left V 7 bases short and J 6 bases short, with 13 bases between. This CDR3 is 12 amino acids long. The V gene's germline CDR1 is SQVTM and CDR2 ANQGSEA. The CDR3 sequence: CSGGRELNEQFF. The CDR3 DNA reads as TGCAGCGGGGGGCGGGAGCTCAATGAGCAGTTCTTC.